One and the same sample provided the 19 T cell receptor beta chains below, sequenced in a study of shared T cell receptors in the human thymus. Produced via immunoSEQ multiplex PCR; TCRdb's table is partial and in-frame only. The sample has about 660,000 clones, approximately 88% seen once. The sample was also reused in another study, on human thymus T cells.

Input material: thymocytes. The receptors originated from a boy in the first two years of life with a congenital heart defect.

V usage is TRBV25-1 and J usage is TRBJ2-1, with a possible D match to TRBD1 (5 bases). Germline V CDR1 and CDR2: MGHDK, SYGVNS. V dropped 10 bases and J dropped 8 bases, with 12 bases sitting between them. The CDR3 totals 11 residues. The CDR3 bases are TGTGCCACCCTATGGGGCGATGAGCAGTTCTTC. The encoded protein is CATLWGDEQFF.

V and J are TRBV25-1 and TRBJ2-7; TRBD2 is a possible D gene (5 bases). Deletions cut 6 bases from V and 4 bases from J, with 16 bases between. This CDR3 is built from 14 residues. The germline CDR1 and CDR2 sequences are MGHDK and SYGVNS. CDR3 amino acids: CASSEGGRRYEQYF. CDR3 DNA: TGTGCCAGCAGCGAGGGTGGTAGGCGGTACGAGCAGTACTTC.

This sequence joins TRBV4-3 and TRBJ1-3; maybe TRBD1 (6 bases). The V gene lost 1 base and the J gene lost 4 bases, with 20 bases spanning the gap. The germline V gene encodes CDR1 LGHNA and CDR2 YSLEER. The CDR3 spans 18 residues. This chain's CDR3 is CASSQGPGTWEPGNTIYF. CDR3 nucleotide sequence: TGCGCCAGCAGCCAAGGACCCGGGACATGGGAACCCGGAAACACCATATATTTT.

The V call is TRBV7-9, the J call TRBJ2-1; 12 bases match TRBD2. Per the germline V gene, CDR1 is SEHNR and CDR2 is FQNEAQ (reference sequence). The CDR3 loop spans 15 amino acids. The V segment lost 5 bases and the J segment 7 bases; nucleotides outside the gene matches: 6. CDR3: CASSRLAGAGNEQFF. For the CDR3, the DNA is TGTGCCAGCAGCCGACTAGCGGGAGCTGGGAATGAGCAGTTCTTC.

This chain links TRBV5-1 with TRBJ1-1; TRBD1 agrees at 7 bases. CDR1 and CDR2 from the germline V gene are SGHRS and YFSETQ. The CDR3 loop spans 16 amino acids. V was clipped by 4 bases and J by 4 bases; unmatched bases: 13. The CDR3 DNA sequence: TGCGCCAGCAGCCCGGCGGGCCAATACAGGGGCACTGAAGCTTTCTTT. It specifies CASSPAGQYRGTEAFF.

The chain is built from TRBV28 and TRBJ1-2; 12 nucleotides agree with TRBD1. CDR1 MDHEN and CDR2 SYDVKM come from the germline V gene. The CDR3 spans 16 residues. V shed 6 bases and J 6 bases; nucleotides not matched to a gene: 11. CDR3: CASSPRGTGGENGYTF. The CDR3 nucleotides read TGTGCCAGCAGCCCTAGGGGGACAGGGGGCGAGAATGGCTACACCTTC.

The V and J genes are TRBV29-1 and TRBJ2-7; 7 bases map to TRBD2. The CDR3 is 12 residues long. V lost 6 bases to trimming and J lost 3 bases; unmatched junction nucleotides: 5. Germline assignment: CDR1 SQVTM and CDR2 ANQGSEA. The DNA for the CDR3 is TGCAGCGTGGGGCGGGAGAGCTACGAGCAGTACTTC. Translating gives CSVGRESYEQYF.

The chain uses TRBV28 and TRBJ2-1; D is possibly TRBD1 (5 bases). The CDR3 is 16 amino acids. The V gene's germline CDR1 is MDHEN and CDR2 SYDVKM. V lost 2 bases to trimming and J lost 9 bases, with 20 bases between them. The CDR3 DNA reads TGTGCCAGCAGTTTAGCCCCACAGGTCGCGCCTGCTGAGCAGTTCTTC. Its translation is CASSLAPQVAPAEQFF.

V and J are TRBV2 and TRBJ2-5, with a weak D call TRBD2 (5 bases). CDR3 length: 19 amino acids. CDR1 is SNHLY, CDR2 FYNNEI, per germline. V was clipped by 1 base and J by 2 bases, with 23 bases between them. The CDR3 nucleotides read TGTGCCAGCAGTGAAGTCCGGCTAGCCCCTGCCCCCTTACAAGAGACCCAGTACTTC. Amino acid sequence: CASSEVRLAPAPLQETQYF.

The chain links TRBV28 to TRBJ2-5, with 8 bases fitting TRBD1. Unmatched junction bases numbered 7, after V lost 6 bases and J lost 4 bases. The CDR3 contains 14 residues. The germline gives CDR1 MDHEN, CDR2 SYDVKM. CDR3 sequence (DNA): TGTGCCAGCAGGATAGGACAGGGACGAGAGACCCAGTACTTC. As protein: CASRIGQGRETQYF.

The chain joins TRBV11-3 to TRBJ1-1; unclear D gene. V was shortened by 3 bases and J by 7 bases, with 6 bases between the two germline ends. The germline V gene encodes CDR1 SGHNT and CDR2 YENEEA. This CDR3 is built from 11 residues. Here the CDR3 reads CASSFSGEAFF. DNA for the CDR3: TGTGCCAGCAGCTTTAGTGGTGAAGCTTTCTTT.

J is TRBJ2-1 and V is TRBV6-4; 14 nucleotides agree with TRBD2. The CDR3 runs to 15 residues. The trim removed 6 bases at V and 9 bases at J, leaving 7 bases unmatched. From germline, CDR1 is MRHNA and CDR2 SNTAGT. The CDR3 loop reads CASRGLAGGEGEQFF. The DNA of the CDR3 is TGTGCCAGCAGAGGACTAGCGGGAGGAGAGGGTGAGCAGTTCTTC.

The chain recombines TRBV6-4 with TRBJ2-5; TRBD2 might be the D (7 bases). The V end was cut by 5 bases, the J end by 5 bases, with 12 bases between. Germline-derived CDR1 and CDR2 are MRHNA and SNTAGT. The CDR3 contains 13 residues. This chain's CDR3 is CASSTGGRETQYF. CDR3 DNA sequence: TGTGCCAGCAGTACGGGGGGCAGGGAGACCCAGTACTTC.

The chain is built from TRBV14 and TRBJ2-1; tentative D call: TRBD1 (5 bases). V lost 1 base to trimming and J lost 5 bases, with 15 bases between them. The V gene's germline CDR1 is SGHDN and CDR2 FVKESK. CDR3 size: 16 residues. The DNA of the CDR3 is TGTGCCAGCAGCCAAGCTACCCCAGGGCCCAACAATGAGCAGTTCTTC. Amino acid sequence: CASSQATPGPNNEQFF.

This chain uses TRBV28 with TRBJ2-7; D might be TRBD2 (7 bases). This CDR3 spans 16 amino acids. CDR1 and CDR2 (germline): MDHEN, SYDVKM. V was clipped by 7 bases and J by 4 bases, with 23 bases between them. CDR3 DNA sequence: TGTGCCAGCACCTACTGGTGGGGGGAGGGACATTACGAGCAGTACTTC. It specifies CASTYWWGEGHYEQYF.

The chain employs TRBV28 and TRBJ2-1, with 16 bases identical to TRBD2. J gave up 7 bases and V 5 bases, and 8 bases lay outside the gene matches. The CDR3 runs 17 residues. Germline V gene sequence: CDR1 MDHEN, CDR2 SYDVKM. CDR3 bases: TGTGCCAGCAGTGGAGGGACTAGCGGGAGGGCCGGTAATGAGCAGTTCTTC. As protein: CASSGGTSGRAGNEQFF.

The chain recombines TRBV5-4 with TRBJ2-3, with D perhaps TRBD1 (7 bases). V lost 4 bases to trimming and J lost 2 bases, with 14 bases between them. Per the germline V gene, CDR1 is SGHNT and CDR2 is YYREEE (reference sequence). The CDR3 is 15 amino acids. The CDR3 protein is CASSPGGSYTDTQYF. For the CDR3, the DNA is TGTGCCAGCAGCCCAGGGGGGAGTTACACAGATACGCAGTATTTT.

The gene calls are TRBV30 and TRBJ2-3; possible D gene TRBD2, 6 bases. From germline, CDR1 is GTSNPN and CDR2 SVGIG (reference sequence). The V and J ends lost 4 bases and 1 base respectively, with 12 bases between them. The CDR3 contains 14 residues. In DNA, the CDR3 is TGTGCCTGGAAGAAGGAGGGTGGCACAGATACGCAGTATTTT. Protein product: CAWKKEGGTDTQYF.

This clone came up once. V usage is TRBV30 and J usage is TRBJ2-7; the match to TRBD2 covers 14 bases. There are 19 residues in the CDR3. Germline-derived CDR1 and CDR2 are GTSNPN and SVGIG (reference sequence). Germline trimming cut 2 bases from V and 3 bases from J; bases unmatched to any gene: 15. CDR3 amino acids: CAWSSKGLAGVRVRYEQYF. In DNA, the CDR3 is TGTGCCTGGAGTAGCAAGGGACTAGCGGGAGTGCGCGTTCGCTACGAGCAGTACTTC. Using reference TRBV30 and TRBJ2-7 for the parts outside the CDR3, the full variable domain is SQTIHQWPATLVQPVGSPLSLECTVEGTSNPNLYWYRQAAGRGLQLLFYSVGIGQISSEVPQNLSASRPQDRQFILSSKKLLLSDSGFYLCAWSSKGLAGVRVRYEQYFGPGTRLTVT.